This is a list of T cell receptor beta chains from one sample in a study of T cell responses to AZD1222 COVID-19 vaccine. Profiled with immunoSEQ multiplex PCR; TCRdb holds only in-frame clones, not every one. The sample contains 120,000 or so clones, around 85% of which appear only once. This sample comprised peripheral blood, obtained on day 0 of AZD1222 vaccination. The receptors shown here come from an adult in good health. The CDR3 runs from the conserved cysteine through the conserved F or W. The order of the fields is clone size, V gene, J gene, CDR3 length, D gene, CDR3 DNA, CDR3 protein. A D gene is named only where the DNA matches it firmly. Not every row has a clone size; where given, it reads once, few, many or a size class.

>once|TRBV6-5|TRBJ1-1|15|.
TGTGCCAGCAGTCCCAGTGCTTCGAGGAACACTGAAGCTTTCTTT
CASSPSASRNTEAFF
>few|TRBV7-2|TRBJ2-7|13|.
TGTGCCAGCAGCTTGCTTTACGCCTACGAGCAGTACTTC
CASSLLYAYEQYF
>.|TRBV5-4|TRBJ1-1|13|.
TGTGCCAGCAGCACGCAGACCCACACTGAAGCTTTCTTT
CASSTQTHTEAFF
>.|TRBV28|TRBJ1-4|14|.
TGTGCCAGCAGTTTCGTCCCAACTAATGAAAAACTGTTTTTT
CASSFVPTNEKLFF
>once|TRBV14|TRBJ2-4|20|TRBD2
TGTGCCAGCAGCCAAGAGTATGCAGCGGGGGCCCTACTAGCCAAAAACATTCAGTACTTC
CASSQEYAAGALLAKNIQYF
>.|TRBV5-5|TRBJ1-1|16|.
TGTGCCAGCAAACGAGGGGGGCCCTTGGGGAACACTGAAGCTTTCTTT
CASKRGGPLGNTEAFF
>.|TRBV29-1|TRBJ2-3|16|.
TGCAGCGTGGAGGGAAAGAGGGGGGGAGACCCAGATACGCAGTATTTT
CSVEGKRGGDPDTQYF
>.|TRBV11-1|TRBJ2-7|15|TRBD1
TGTGCCAGCAGCAAGACCGGGACAGGGGTCTACGAGCAGTACTTC
CASSKTGTGVYEQYF
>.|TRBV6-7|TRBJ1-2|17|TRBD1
TGTGCCAGCAGTTACTCGTATTGTTGGGACAGGGTTTGTGGCTACACCTTC
CASSYSYCWDRVCGYTF
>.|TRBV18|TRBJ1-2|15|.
TGTGCCAGCTCGCCATCCTACGGAGCGAACTATGGCTACACCTTC
CASSPSYGANYGYTF
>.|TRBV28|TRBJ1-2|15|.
TGTGCCAGCAGGCAATCACAGGTAGATTCCAATGGCTACACCTTC
CASRQSQVDSNGYTF
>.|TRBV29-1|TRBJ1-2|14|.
TGCAGCGTTGAAGGCAGTTCGGGCAGGGATGGCTACACCTTC
CSVEGSSGRDGYTF
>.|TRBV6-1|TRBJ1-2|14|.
TGTGCCAGCAGTGAAAGACAGACCTCTCATGGCTACACCTTC
CASSERQTSHGYTF
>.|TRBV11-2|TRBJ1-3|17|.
TGTGCCAGCAGCTCCCTTGCGGGACCTAATACTGGAAACACCATATATTTT
CASSSLAGPNTGNTIYF
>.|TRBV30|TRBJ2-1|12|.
TGTGCCTGGAGCGGATCTTACAATGAGCAGTTCTTC
CAWSGSYNEQFF
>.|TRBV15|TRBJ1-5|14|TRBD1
TGTGCCACCAGCACAGGACAGGTTATCCAGCCCCAGCATTTT
CATSTGQVIQPQHF
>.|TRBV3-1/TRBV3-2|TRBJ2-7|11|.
TGTGCCAGCAGCCGGGAACGAGAGCAGTACTTC
CASSREREQYF
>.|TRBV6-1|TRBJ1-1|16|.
TGTGCCAGCAGTGTTCCCTTGCCGAGGGGGGGAGGTGAAGCTTTCTTT
CASSVPLPRGGGEAFF
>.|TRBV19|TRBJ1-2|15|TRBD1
TGTGCCAGTAGTACTCCCCGACAGGGGAGGTATGGCTACACCTTC
CASSTPRQGRYGYTF
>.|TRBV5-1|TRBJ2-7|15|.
TGCGCCAGCAGCTTGGAGGTACGGTCTCTAGACGAGCAGTACTTC
CASSLEVRSLDEQYF
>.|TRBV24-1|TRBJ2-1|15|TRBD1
TGTGCCACCAGTGCTACCGGGACAGGGGTCAATGAGCAGTTCTTC
CATSATGTGVNEQFF
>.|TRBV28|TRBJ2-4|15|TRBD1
TGTGCCAGCAGTTTAGGACAGGGGTTCGGGAACATTCAGTACTTC
CASSLGQGFGNIQYF
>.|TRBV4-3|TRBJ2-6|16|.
TGCGCCAGCAGCCAAGAGTTCCCATCTGGGGCCAACGTCCTGACTTTC
CASSQEFPSGANVLTF
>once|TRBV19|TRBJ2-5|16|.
TGTGCCAGTAGTATAGGTCTCGGAGGGACCCAAGAGACCCAGTACTTC
CASSIGLGGTQETQYF
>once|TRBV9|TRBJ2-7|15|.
TGTGCCAGCAGCGGCGGAGGGGTTAGCTCCTACGAGCAGTACTTC
CASSGGGVSSYEQYF
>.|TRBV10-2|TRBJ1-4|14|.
TGCGCCAGCAGTGCCTCGGGGGCAGATGAAAAACTGTTTTTT
CASSASGADEKLFF
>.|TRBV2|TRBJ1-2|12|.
TGTGCCAGCCGCGACAACCGCTATGGCTACACCTTC
CASRDNRYGYTF
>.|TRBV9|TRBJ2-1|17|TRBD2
TGTGCCAGCAGCGTAAGGCCGGGGGGGGCTGGCTACAATGAGCAGTTCTTC
CASSVRPGGAGYNEQFF
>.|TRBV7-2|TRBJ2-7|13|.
TGTGCCAGCAGCTTAGGGCAGGGTAATAAGCAGTACTTC
CASSLGQGNKQYF
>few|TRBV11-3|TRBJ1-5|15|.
TGTGCCAGCAGCAACCAGGACCGCCCGACCAAACCCCAGCATTTT
CASSNQDRPTKPQHF
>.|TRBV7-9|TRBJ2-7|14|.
TGTGCCAGCAGCTTAGCGGTGGGCACCTACGAGCAGTACTTC
CASSLAVGTYEQYF
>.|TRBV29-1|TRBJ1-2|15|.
TGCAGCGTTGAAGATCTACAACAACTGGCCTATGGCTACACCTTC
CSVEDLQQLAYGYTF
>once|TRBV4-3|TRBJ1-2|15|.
TGCGCCAACAGCCAAGCGACAGGACTTAACTATGGCTACACCTTC
CANSQATGLNYGYTF
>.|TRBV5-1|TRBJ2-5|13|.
TGCGCCAGCAGTTGGGCCCTAGGGGAGACCCAGTACTTC
CASSWALGETQYF
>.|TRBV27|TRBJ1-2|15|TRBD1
TGTGCCAGCAGTTTATCTGGGACAGGGGTTTTTGGCTACACCTTC
CASSLSGTGVFGYTF
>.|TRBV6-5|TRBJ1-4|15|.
TGTGCCACCCAGAATTCCCCGGTCTCTAATGAAAAACTGTTTTTT
CATQNSPVSNEKLFF
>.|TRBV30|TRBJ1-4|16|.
TGTGCCTGGAGGGACCTCACAGCAGCAACTAATGAAAAACTGTTTTTT
CAWRDLTAATNEKLFF
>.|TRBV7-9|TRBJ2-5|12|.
TGTGCCAGCAGGATGGGACAAGAGACCCAGTACTTC
CASRMGQETQYF
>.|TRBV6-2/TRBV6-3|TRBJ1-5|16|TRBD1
TGTGCCAGCAGTACCCTGGGACAGGGTGGCAATCAGCCCCAGCATTTT
CASSTLGQGGNQPQHF
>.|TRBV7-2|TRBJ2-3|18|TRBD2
TGTGCCAGCAGCTTAGATTTACTAGCGGGGGCGCTCACAGATACGCAGTATTTT
CASSLDLLAGALTDTQYF
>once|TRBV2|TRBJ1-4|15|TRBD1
TGTGCCAGCAGTGCGCTGGGACAGACTAATGAAAAACTGTTTTTT
CASSALGQTNEKLFF
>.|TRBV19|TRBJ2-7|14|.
TGTGCCAGTAGGACAGGCTGGGGGACCTACGAGCAGTACTTC
CASRTGWGTYEQYF
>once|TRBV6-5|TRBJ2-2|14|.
TGTGCCAGCAGCCGGACAGAGAACACCGGGGAGCTGTTTTTT
CASSRTENTGELFF
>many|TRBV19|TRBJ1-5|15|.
TGTGCCAGTAGTAGCGGCACCTATGGCAATCAGCCCCAGCATTTT
CASSSGTYGNQPQHF
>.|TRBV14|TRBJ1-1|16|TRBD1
TGTGCCAGCAGCCCCCGACAGGGCCACATGAACACTGAAGCTTTCTTT
CASSPRQGHMNTEAFF
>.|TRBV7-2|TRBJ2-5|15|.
TGTGCCAGCAGCCCCGCGGGCGGGGCCCAAGAGACCCAGTACTTC
CASSPAGGAQETQYF
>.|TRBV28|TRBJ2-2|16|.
TGTGCCAGCACCTACATCGGAGTAGCTAACACCGGGGAGCTGTTTTTT
CASTYIGVANTGELFF
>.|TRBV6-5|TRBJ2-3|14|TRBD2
TGTGCCAGCAAACCGGGACTAGCAACGGATACGCAGTATTTT
CASKPGLATDTQYF
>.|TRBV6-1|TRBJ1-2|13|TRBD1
TGTGCCAGCAGTGAAAGACAGGGGAACGGCTACACCTTC
CASSERQGNGYTF
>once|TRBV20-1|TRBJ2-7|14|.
TGCAGTGCTAGTGGTCTAGCGAGTTCCTACGAGCAGTACTTC
CSASGLASSYEQYF
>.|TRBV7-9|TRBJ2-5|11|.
TGTGCCAGTCAGGGTGAGGGGACCCAGTACTTC
CASQGEGTQYF
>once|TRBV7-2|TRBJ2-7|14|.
TGTGCCAGCAGCCGTCAGAGGGGGGGCTACGAGCAGTACTTC
CASSRQRGGYEQYF
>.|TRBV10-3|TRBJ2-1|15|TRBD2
TGTGCCACGTCGGGGCAGCGGGGGATCAACAATGAGCAGTTCTTC
CATSGQRGINNEQFF
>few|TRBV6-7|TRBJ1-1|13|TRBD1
TGTGCCAGCAGTTCGACAGGGGACACTGAAGCTTTCTTT
CASSSTGDTEAFF
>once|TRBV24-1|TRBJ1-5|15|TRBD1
TGTGCCACCAGTGATCCGGGACAGGGTAATCAGCCCCAGCATTTT
CATSDPGQGNQPQHF
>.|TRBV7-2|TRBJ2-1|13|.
TGTGCCAGCAGCGGGGGGACCTACAATGAGCAGTTCTTC
CASSGGTYNEQFF
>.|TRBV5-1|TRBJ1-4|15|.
TGCGCCAGCAGCATCTCCGGGGGGATCGGCGAAAAACTGTTTTTT
CASSISGGIGEKLFF